This TCR beta chain was captured in a study of cytomegalovirus exposure and HLA in healthy donors. Study-wide background: HLA-typed donors were the source of about 81 million unique TCRs held in an early data release.

A multiplex PCR was run with 60 Vbeta primers and 13 Jbeta primers. Clones were read by immunoSEQ multiplex PCR, and TCRdb kept only the in-frame ones, dropping some. The data show fewer than 75,000 clones, and the top ten clones hold approximately 16%. About this clone itself: Its ends do not fully match the called genes, so a read error is possible. Other DNA sequences of this sample code for an identical CDR3.

The sequencing input was PBMCs. The TCR sequence derives from a boy between 10 and 17 years old in good health and CMV-seronegative.

The CDR3 reads CASKGQENQPQHF. The CDR3 nucleotides are TGTGCCAGCAAGGGACAGGAGAATCAGCCCCAGCATTTC. V is TRBV6-5 and J is TRBJ1-5; 8 bases fit TRBD1. The germline V gene has CDR1 MNHEY and CDR2 SVGAGI. CDR3 length equals 13 residues.